The entry that follows covers one T cell receptor beta chain sequence. The V gene lost 1 base and the J gene lost 6 bases, with 13 bases spanning the gap. The CDR3 consists of 14 residues. In germline, CDR1 is SGHRS, CDR2 YFSETQ. The authors' processing: Estimation of nucleated cell counts relied on the amplification of reference gene primers. TCRdb's table, derived via immunoSEQ multiplex PCR, lists solely in-frame clones and lacks some. The V and J calls and the clone size are those of that table, but D and trimming were determined from the DNA. The repertoire holds about 75,000 clones, with 80% to 95% as singletons. The source of the sample is a study of blood T cell repertoires in COVID-19. Study context: Nucleic acid was either cDNA or gDNA, and it came from T cells, B-cell-depleted T cells, or PBMCs.

Sequencing was done on a sample of peripheral blood. The sequence was obtained from a human donor in a cohort sampled during active COVID-19. This sequence joins TRBV5-1 and TRBJ1-1; no definite D call. CDR3 sequence (DNA): TGCGCCAGCAGCTTGTGGGAGCCAAACGCTGAAGCTTTCTTT. This encodes CASSLWEPNAEAFF.